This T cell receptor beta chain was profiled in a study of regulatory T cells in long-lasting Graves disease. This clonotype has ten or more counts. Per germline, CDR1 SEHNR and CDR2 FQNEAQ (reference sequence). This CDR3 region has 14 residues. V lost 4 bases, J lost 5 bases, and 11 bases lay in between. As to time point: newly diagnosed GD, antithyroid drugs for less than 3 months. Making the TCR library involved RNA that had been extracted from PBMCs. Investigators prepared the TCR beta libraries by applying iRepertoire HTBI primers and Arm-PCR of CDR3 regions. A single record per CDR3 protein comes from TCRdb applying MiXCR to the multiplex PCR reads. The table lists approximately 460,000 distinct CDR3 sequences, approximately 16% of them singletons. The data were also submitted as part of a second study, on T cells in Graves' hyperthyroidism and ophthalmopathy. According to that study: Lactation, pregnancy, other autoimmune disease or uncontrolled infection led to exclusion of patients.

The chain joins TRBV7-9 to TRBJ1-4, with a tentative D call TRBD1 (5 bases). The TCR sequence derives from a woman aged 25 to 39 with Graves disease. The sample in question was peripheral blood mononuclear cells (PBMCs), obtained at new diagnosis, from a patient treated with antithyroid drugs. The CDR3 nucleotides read TGTGCCAGCAGCTCCGGACACGTAAATGAAAAACTGTTTTTT. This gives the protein CASSSGHVNEKLFF.